These 16 T cell receptor beta chains share one sample of origin, sequenced in a study of T cells of healthy individuals. Via MiXCR, TCRdb re-called the 5' RACE reads, giving one row per CDR3 protein. The profile shows about 96,000 distinct CDR3 sequences, approximately 18% of them singletons. Receptor source: a human donor in good health.

The rearrangement uses TRBV12-3 or TRBV12-4 and TRBJ1-1, with D possibly TRBD1 on 5 matching bases. This CDR3 has 12 amino acids. V was cut by 5 bases and J by 11 bases, with 15 bases left in between. The DNA of the CDR3 is TGTGCCAGCAGTCCCCCAGGGTATGGGGCTTTCTTT. Its translation is CASSPPGYGAFF.

This clonotype was seen many times. The CDR3 is CASSSGTGGETQYF. The CDR3 DNA reads as TGTGCCAGCAGCTCCGGGACAGGGGGAGAGACCCAGTACTTC. This chain joins TRBV7-9 and TRBJ2-5; 11 bases agree with TRBD1. V dropped 4 bases and J dropped 4; count of bases not matched to a gene: 2. The germline CDR1 and CDR2 sequences are SEHNR and FQNEAQ (reference sequence). This CDR3 spans 14 amino acids.

The V call is TRBV28, the J call TRBJ2-5; D not resolved. Germline V gives CDR1 MDHEN, CDR2 SYDVKM. The CDR3 contains 14 residues. The ends were cut back, 1 base at V and 1 base at J, with 7 bases in the middle. CDR3 DNA: TGTGCCAGCAGTTTATCCTCAAGCCAAGAGACCCAGTACTTC. Its protein is CASSLSSSQETQYF.

V gene TRBV7-2 combines with J gene TRBJ2-1, with 8 bases fitting TRBD2. Germline V gives CDR1 SGHTA, CDR2 FQGNSA. The CDR3 consists of 15 residues. V shed 4 bases, J shed 3 bases, and the junction held 5 bases outside the gene matches. Here the CDR3 DNA reads TGTGCCAGCAGCTCGGGGGGGGCCTTCTACAATGAGCAGTTCTTC. This sequence encodes CASSSGGAFYNEQFF.

The rearrangement joins TRBV28 to TRBJ1-2; 7 positions agree with TRBD1. This CDR3 spans 15 amino acids. J gave up 5 bases and V 6 bases, and 12 bases lay outside the gene matches. From germline, CDR1 is MDHEN and CDR2 SYDVKM. CDR3: CASRPPGQAFYGYTF. The DNA of the CDR3 is TGTGCCAGCAGACCACCTGGACAGGCGTTTTATGGCTACACCTTC.

This clonotype appeared many times. The CDR3 DNA follows: TGCAGTGCTTCAGAGGGGGCTATGTACGAGCAGTACTTC. It translates to CSASEGAMYEQYF. The genes are TRBV20-1 and TRBJ2-7; 7 bases fit TRBD1. The CDR3 length is 13 residues. Looked up from germline, CDR1 is DFQATT and CDR2 is SNEGSKA (reference sequence). V dropped 5 bases and J dropped 4; count of bases not matched to a gene: 8.

This clonotype has a handful of counts. The gene calls are TRBV25-1 and TRBJ1-1; D gene unclear. The V end lost 6 bases, the J end lost 6 bases, and 11 bases lay between the germline ends. This CDR3 contains 12 residues. The germline V gene encodes CDR1 MGHDK and CDR2 SYGVNS. CDR3 sequence: CASRREPSEAFF. The CDR3 nucleotides are TGTGCCAGCAGGAGGGAGCCCTCTGAAGCTTTCTTT.

This chain joins TRBV6-1 and TRBJ2-1; TRBD1 or TRBD2 may be the D gene (5 bases each). Trimming took 6 bases from V and 4 from J, leaving 13 bases between them. The CDR3 totals 14 residues. From germline, CDR1 is MNHNS and CDR2 SASEGT. The CDR3 DNA reads as TGTGCCAGCAGGATGGGACGGGCTTACAATGAGCAGTTCTTC. Protein product: CASRMGRAYNEQFF.

This clonotype was counted a few times. The rearrangement links TRBV3-1 to TRBJ1-2, with TRBD1 as a possible D gene (5 bases). The CDR3 is made up of 12 amino acids. Trimming left V 6 bases short and J 8 bases short, with 13 bases between. Germline V gene sequence: CDR1 LGHDT, CDR2 YNNKEL (reference sequence). The CDR3 sequence is CASSPGTRGYTF. The DNA of the CDR3 is TGTGCCAGCAGTCCAGGGACCAGGGGCTACACCTTC.

The sample holds a few counts of this clonotype. This chain connects TRBV12-3 or TRBV12-4 to TRBJ2-3, with D unresolved. The CDR3 is 13 amino acids. V was clipped by 3 bases and J by 5 bases, with 9 bases between them. The CDR3 loop is CASSFSPGDTQYF. The CDR3 coding sequence is TGTGCCAGCAGTTTTAGTCCGGGAGATACGCAGTATTTT.

Ten or more counts support this clonotype. The chain carries TRBV29-1 and TRBJ2-5, with D tentatively TRBD1 (6 bases). CDR1 is SQVTM and CDR2 is ANQGSEA in the germline V gene. The CDR3 has 11 amino acids. Trimming shortened V by 6 bases and J by 5 bases, and 10 bases separated the two germline ends. The CDR3 bases are TGCAGCGTCCAGAGGGGGGAGACCCAGTACTTC. Protein product: CSVQRGETQYF.

This clonotype was counted many times. The chain recombines TRBV19 with TRBJ1-5; D gene ambiguous. Looked up from germline, CDR1 is LNHDA and CDR2 is SQIVND (reference sequence). This CDR3 is 14 amino acids long. The V gene lost 8 bases and the J gene lost 4 bases, with 15 bases spanning the gap. The CDR3, as DNA: TGTGCCAGTGAACCGATTTCGGCAAATCAGCCCCAGCATTTT. It encodes CASEPISANQPQHF.

This clonotype was seen a handful of times. The chain recombines TRBV4-2 with TRBJ1-6, with TRBD1 identical over 7 bases. Germline CDR1 reads LGHNA; CDR2 reads YNFKEQ. V was clipped by 1 base and J by 9 bases; unmatched bases: 6. The CDR3 has 15 residues. CDR3 amino acids: CASSQVGTDSSPLHF. The CDR3 nucleotides are TGTGCCAGCAGCCAAGTGGGGACAGATAGTTCACCCCTCCACTTT.

This clonotype was counted ten times or more. The chain couples TRBV3-1 to TRBJ1-2, with a possible D match to TRBD1 (5 bases). Germline CDR1 LGHDT, CDR2 YNNKEL (reference sequence). The CDR3 is 15 residues long. The V end was cut by 5 bases, the J end by 1 base, with 14 bases between. Written as DNA, the CDR3 is TGTGCCAGCAGCTACCTGGGTCAGGGTAACTATGGCTACACCTTC. Residues: CASSYLGQGNYGYTF.

The sample holds many counts of this clonotype. The rearrangement uses TRBV7-2 and TRBJ2-7; no definite D call. V was cut by 0 bases and J by 0 bases, with 6 bases left in between. This CDR3 has 14 residues. Germline CDR1 reads SGHTA; CDR2 reads FQGNSA. The CDR3 region has the DNA TGTGCCAGCAGCTTAGCTGACACCTCCTACGAGCAGTACTTC. It codes for CASSLADTSYEQYF.

This clonotype was observed at least ten times. The chain joins TRBV2 to TRBJ1-5; D uncertain. Trimming cost V 7 bases and J 1 base, with 11 bases left between them. This CDR3 contains 14 residues. Germline-derived CDR1 and CDR2 are SNHLY and FYNNEI. The CDR3 nucleotides read TGTGCCAGCATGCAGGAAAGGAGCAATCAGCCCCAGCATTTT. This gives the protein CASMQERSNQPQHF.